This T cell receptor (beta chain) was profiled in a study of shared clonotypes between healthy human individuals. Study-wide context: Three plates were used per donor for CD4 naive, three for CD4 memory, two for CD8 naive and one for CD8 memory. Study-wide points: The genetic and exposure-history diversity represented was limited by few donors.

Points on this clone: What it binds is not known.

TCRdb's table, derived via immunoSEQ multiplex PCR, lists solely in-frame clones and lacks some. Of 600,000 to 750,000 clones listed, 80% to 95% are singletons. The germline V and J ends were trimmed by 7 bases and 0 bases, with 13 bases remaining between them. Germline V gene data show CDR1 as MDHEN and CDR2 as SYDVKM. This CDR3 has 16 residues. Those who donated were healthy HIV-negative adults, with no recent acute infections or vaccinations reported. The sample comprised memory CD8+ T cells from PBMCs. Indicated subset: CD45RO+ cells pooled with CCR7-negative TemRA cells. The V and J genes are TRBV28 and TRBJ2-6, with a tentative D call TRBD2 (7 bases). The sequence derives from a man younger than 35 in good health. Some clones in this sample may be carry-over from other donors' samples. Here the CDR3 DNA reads TGTGCCAGCATTGGGGGCGGGGGCTCTGGGGCCAACGTCCTGACTTTC. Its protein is CASIGGGGSGANVLTF.